This TCR beta chain was sequenced for a study of CD8 T cells in Susac syndrome. Controls comprised healthy donors matched for age and sex. FACS was used to enrich TEMRA cells, whereas the CD8+ and CD4+ T cells were obtained by negative isolation. General observations from the study: The study acknowledged a relatively small number of individuals in its TCR sequencing and HLA analysis.

With respect to this clonotype: Its antigen remains unknown.

This CDR3 has 15 amino acids. Germline CDR1 reads DFQATT; CDR2 reads SNEGSKA (reference sequence). The junction had 8 bases not matched to a gene; V was cut back by 2 bases and J by 4 bases. RNA in amounts of roughly 0.5 to 1 ug was reverse transcribed with random hexamers. Each CDR3 protein gets one entry after TCRdb re-called the immunoSEQ multiplex PCR reads with MiXCR. The table shows fewer than 150,000 distinct CDR3 sequences, with around 94% occurring only once. The clonotype originates from a human donor in good health. Sequenced: CD8+ T cells from PBMCs. This chain links TRBV20-1 with TRBJ2-1, with TRBD2 matching 7 bases. CDR3 sequence reads: CSARLGGRVYNEQFF. CDR3 sequence (DNA): TGCAGTGCTAGATTGGGGGGGAGGGTTTACAATGAGCAGTTCTTC.